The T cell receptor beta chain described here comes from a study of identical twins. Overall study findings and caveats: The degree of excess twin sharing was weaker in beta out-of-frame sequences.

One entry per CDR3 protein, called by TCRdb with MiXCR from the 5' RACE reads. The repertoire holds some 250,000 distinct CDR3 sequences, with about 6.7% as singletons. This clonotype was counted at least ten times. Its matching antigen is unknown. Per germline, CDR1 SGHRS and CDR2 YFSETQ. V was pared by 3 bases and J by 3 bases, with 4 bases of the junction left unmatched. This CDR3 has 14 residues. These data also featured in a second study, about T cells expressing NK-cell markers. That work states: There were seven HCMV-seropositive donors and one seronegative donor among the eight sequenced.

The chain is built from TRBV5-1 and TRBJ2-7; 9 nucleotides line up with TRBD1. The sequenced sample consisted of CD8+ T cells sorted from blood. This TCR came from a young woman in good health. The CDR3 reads CASSSGQGNYEQYF. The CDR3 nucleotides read TGCGCCAGCAGCTCGGGACAGGGAAACTACGAGCAGTACTTC. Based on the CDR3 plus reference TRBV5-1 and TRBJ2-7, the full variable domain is KAGVTQTPRYLIKTRGQQVTLSCSPISGHRSVSWYQQTPGQGLQFLFEYFSETQRNKGNFPGRFSGRQFSNSRSEMNVSTLELGDSALYLCASSSGQGNYEQYFGPGTRLTVT.